This TCR beta chain derives from a study of T cell changes during pregnancy in multiple sclerosis. The method was immunoSEQ multiplex PCR; TCRdb's version includes in-frame clones alone and lacks a portion of them. The sample has some 94,000 clones; approximately 89% are singletons. Trimming took off 0 bases at V and 2 bases at J, with 7 bases between the two ends. This CDR3 region has 14 residues. Looked up from germline, CDR1 is KGHSH and CDR2 is LQKENI. The chain combines TRBV18 with TRBJ2-5; D gene uncertain. This clonotype was obtained from a female donor in good health, enrolled as a control in a pregnancy study. This specimen was peripheral blood, taken in the first trimester of pregnancy. Written as DNA, the CDR3 is TGTGCCAGCTCACCACCGCTTGAGCAAGAGACCCAGTACTTC. It is translated as CASSPPLEQETQYF.